Listed below are T cell receptor beta chains from one sample, sequenced in a study of blood T cell repertoires in COVID-19. Produced via immunoSEQ multiplex PCR; TCRdb's table is partial and in-frame only. The data hold more than 200,000 clones, with less than 85% observed a single time. Specimen: peripheral blood. These receptors were collected from a woman older than 75 with active or convalescent COVID-19. The CDR3 runs from the conserved cysteine through the conserved F or W. Each record gives: J gene, clone size, D gene, V gene, CDR3 DNA, CDR3 protein. A D gene is named only where the DNA matches it firmly. Clone size is not always given. Where it is, it says once, few, many or a class for expanded clones.

TRBJ2-1 | few | NA | TRBV2 | TGTGCCAGTAGCAGGGGCCTAACCTACAATGAGCAGTTCTTC | CASSRGLTYNEQFF
TRBJ2-2 | NA | TRBD2 | TRBV7-2 | TGTGCCAGCAGCTTATCAGCGGGAGGGACCGGGGAGCTGTTTTTT | CASSLSAGGTGELFF
TRBJ2-5 | NA | TRBD2 | TRBV5-1 | TGCGCCAGCAGCTTGTTCGGGGGGAAGGAAGAGACCCAGTACTTC | CASSLFGGKEETQYF
TRBJ2-7 | NA | NA | TRBV5-8 | TGTGCCAGCAGCTTTGGAGACGAGCAGTACTTC | CASSFGDEQYF
TRBJ2-1 | NA | NA | TRBV7-8 | TGTGCCAGCAGCTTAAGACGGGGGTACAATGAGCAGTTCTTC | CASSLRRGYNEQFF
TRBJ2-2 | NA | TRBD2 | TRBV5-1 | TGCGCCAGCAGCTTAGCGGGGCCGAACACCGGGGAGCTGTTTTTT | CASSLAGPNTGELFF
TRBJ2-5 | once | TRBD1 | TRBV4-1 | TGCGCCAGCAGCCACGACAGGGCAGAGACCCAGTACTTC | CASSHDRAETQYF
TRBJ2-1 | NA | NA | TRBV5-1 | TGCGCCAGCAGCTTGTCCGGGGACTCCTACAATGAGCAGTTCTTC | CASSLSGDSYNEQFF
TRBJ1-5 | few | TRBD1 | TRBV28 | TGTGCCAGCAGTTCCCCGGACAGGGAGGCTGGCGCGCCCCAGCATTTT | CASSSPDREAGAPQHF
TRBJ1-2 | NA | TRBD1 | TRBV19 | TGTGCCAGTAGAATCAACAGGGGCCTCCTGGGCTATGGCTACACCTTC | CASRINRGLLGYGYTF
TRBJ2-5 | NA | TRBD1 | TRBV11-2 | TGTGCCAGCAGCCCAGGGGGCGCGGAGACCCAGTACTTC | CASSPGGAETQYF
TRBJ1-5 | NA | NA | TRBV10-2 | TGCGCCAGCAGCGACCGCGGGGCTGGCAATCAGCCCCAGCATTTT | CASSDRGAGNQPQHF
TRBJ2-7 | NA | NA | TRBV5-1 | TGCGCCAGCAGCTCCAATGCGGCTAGCGCCTCCTACGAGCAGTACTTC | CASSSNAASASYEQYF
TRBJ2-1 | NA | TRBD2 | TRBV18 | TGTGCCAGCTCACCGGGGGGAGATACTAGCGGGTACAATGAGCAGTTCTTC | CASSPGGDTSGYNEQFF
TRBJ1-5 | NA | NA | TRBV19 | TGTGCCAGTACCCCGAGGGGAGGTCAGCCCCAGCATTTT | CASTPRGGQPQHF
TRBJ2-1 | NA | TRBD1 | TRBV25-1 | TGTGCCAGCGGACACGGACAGGGTTCCTACAATGAGCAGTTCTTC | CASGHGQGSYNEQFF
TRBJ1-5 | NA | NA | TRBV11-2 | TGTGCCTTGGGGGGAATCCCGGGGAATCAGCCCCAGCATTTT | CALGGIPGNQPQHF
TRBJ2-7 | NA | NA | TRBV3-1/TRBV3-2 | TGTGCCAGCAGCCAAGCAGGGCTAGAGGTGGGGGAGCAGTACTTC | CASSQAGLEVGEQYF
TRBJ2-2 | NA | TRBD2 | TRBV19 | TGTGCCAGTAGTATAGTGGCTAGCGGCACCGGGGAGCTGTTTTTT | CASSIVASGTGELFF
TRBJ2-2 | once | NA | TRBV6-5 | TGTGCCAGCAGGAACTACGCGAACACCGGGGAGCTGTTTTTT | CASRNYANTGELFF
TRBJ2-7 | few | TRBD2 | TRBV11-2 | TGTGCCAGCAGCGCGGCACTAGCGGGAGGGCATCTATCCTACGAGCAGTACTTC | CASSAALAGGHLSYEQYF
TRBJ1-5 | NA | NA | TRBV28 | TGTGCCAGCAGTTTCCGGGAGCAGCCCCAGCATTTT | CASSFREQPQHF
TRBJ2-1 | NA | TRBD1 | TRBV29-1 | TGCAGCGCTCGACAGGGGGCTCTCTACAATGAGCAGTTCTTC | CSARQGALYNEQFF
TRBJ2-3 | NA | NA | TRBV10-1 | TGCGCCAGCAGTGAGGGAGTGGCGGGGCCCACAGATACGCAGTATTTT | CASSEGVAGPTDTQYF
TRBJ1-2 | NA | TRBD1 | TRBV28 | TGTGCCAGCAGTCCCGGAGGGGGCAGAGGCTACACCTTC | CASSPGGGRGYTF
TRBJ2-5 | NA | NA | TRBV20-1 | TGCAGTGCTAGTCGGAGGCAGGAAGAGACCCAGTACTTC | CSASRRQEETQYF
TRBJ2-2 | NA | TRBD1 | TRBV2 | TGTGCCAGCAGCCTGGCCGCAGGGGGCTCCGGGGAGCTGTTTTTT | CASSLAAGGSGELFF
TRBJ1-6 | NA | NA | TRBV6-6 | TGTGCCAGCAGTCCCTTCATGTCAGGGGCCTATAATTCACCCCTCCACTTT | CASSPFMSGAYNSPLHF
TRBJ2-5 | once | NA | TRBV11-3 | TGTGCCAGCAGCTACAGGGGGGGGCAAGAGACCCAGTACTTC | CASSYRGGQETQYF
TRBJ1-1 | NA | NA | TRBV5-6 | TGTGCCAGCAGCTTGATTCGTCTGAACACTGAAGCTTTCTTT | CASSLIRLNTEAFF
TRBJ2-1 | NA | NA | TRBV29-1 | TGCAGCGACAGGGAGAGGGGTGAGCAGTTCTTC | CSDRERGEQFF
TRBJ1-5 | NA | NA | TRBV30 | TGTGCCTGGAGCGGTACAGGGAATAGCAATCAGCCCCAGCATTTT | CAWSGTGNSNQPQHF
TRBJ2-2 | NA | TRBD1 | TRBV24-1 | TGTGCCACTTCCAGGGGGCTCGACACCGGGGAGCTGTTTTTT | CATSRGLDTGELFF
TRBJ1-2 | few | NA | TRBV7-8 | TGTGCCAGCAGCCCCGGAGTGTCAGTCACTTTCACCTTC | CASSPGVSVTFTF
TRBJ2-7 | NA | TRBD1 | TRBV28 | TGTGCCAGCAACCCACAGGGGGCGTGGGTCCACGAGCAGTACTTC | CASNPQGAWVHEQYF
TRBJ2-1 | NA | NA | TRBV28 | TGTGCCAGCAGTTTAGGGGGACTGGGGGTCGATGAGCAGTTCTTC | CASSLGGLGVDEQFF
TRBJ1-2 | NA | NA | TRBV25-1 | TGTGCCAGCAGTGAATTGGCGGCGGTTCAGGGGATTGGTGGCTACACCTTC | CASSELAAVQGIGGYTF
TRBJ2-1 | NA | TRBD2 | TRBV19 | TGTGCCAGTACCGGGAGGGATGAGCAGTTCTTC | CASTGRDEQFF
TRBJ1-5 | once | TRBD1 | TRBV6-5 | TGTGCCAGCCGAAAGGACAGGGTCAATCAGCCCCAGCATTTT | CASRKDRVNQPQHF
TRBJ1-1 | once | NA | TRBV6-5 | TGTGCCAGCAGTCGGAGCACCATGAACACTGAAGCTTTCTTT | CASSRSTMNTEAFF
TRBJ1-5 | few | NA | TRBV18 | TGTGCCAGCTCACCTTACAGGGATAATCAGCCCCAGCATTTT | CASSPYRDNQPQHF